This paragraph covers one TCR beta chain sequence. The antigen remains undetermined. These data come from a study of CD4+ T cells in melanoma. Study-wide results and caveats: A reported correlation linked neoantigen-specific CD4+ T cells to CD8+, macrophage and B cell function. Neoantigen-specific CD4+ T cells in melanoma reportedly had diverse differentiation states.

CDR3 length equals 15 residues. Germline V gives CDR1 MGHRA, CDR2 YSYEKL. Using immunoSEQ multiplex PCR, the repertoire was profiled, and TCRdb retains in-frame clones only, with some absent. The data show roughly 110,000 clones, over 80% seen once. Material: peripheral blood. The source of this sequence is a human donor with melanoma. The V and J genes are TRBV4-1 and TRBJ2-5, with 7 bases fitting TRBD1. The end of the DNA fits TRBJ2-7 better, so the J call may be wrong. CDR3 coding DNA: TGCGCCAGCAGCCGCTTTCCGACAGGGCTGTACGAGCAGTACTTC. The encoded protein is CASSRFPTGLYEQYF.